These T cell receptor beta chains were read from a single sample in a study of chemoradiotherapy in HPV16-positive cancers. Sequenced by immunoSEQ multiplex PCR; TCRdb stores in-frame clones only, minus some. The sample includes over a thousand clones, about 86% of them seen just once. The source material was tumor tissue, sampled from a patient who underwent chemoradiotherapy. Every receptor here comes from a human donor with HPV-associated anogenital cancer. CDR3s include the opening cysteine and the closing phenylalanine or tryptophan. D genes are given only for firm matches. Expanded clones get a size class; other rows say once, few or many, or leave the size out.

CASRDGSRGYTF | TGTGCCAGCAGGGATGGTTCGAGGGGCTACACCTTC | NA | TRBJ1-2 | NA | TRBV6-5
CASSLGQGPGTYEQYF | TGTGCCAGCAGCTTAGGCCAGGGGCCCGGTACCTACGAGCAGTACTTC | NA | TRBJ2-7 | NA | TRBV11-2
CASSFGPTTAYEQYF | TGTGCCAGCAGCTTTGGACCCACGACCGCCTACGAGCAGTACTTC | NA | TRBJ2-7 | NA | TRBV7-2
CASIHDVRDRGRNEQFF | TGTGCCAGCATACACGATGTCCGCGACAGGGGTCGCAATGAGCAGTTCTTC | NA | TRBJ2-1 | TRBD1 | TRBV27
CATSLASAYEQYF | TGTGCCACCTCCCTAGCGTCCGCCTACGAGCAGTACTTC | few | TRBJ2-7 | NA | TRBV6-1
CASSVQDRGTGELFF | TGTGCCAGCAGCGTCCAGGACAGGGGCACCGGGGAGCTGTTTTTT | NA | TRBJ2-2 | TRBD1 | TRBV9
CATSRDQRRGELFF | TGTGCCACCAGCAGAGATCAACGAAGGGGGGAGCTGTTTTTT | once | TRBJ2-2 | NA | TRBV15
CASSQWQGSHGYTF | TGTGCCAGCAGCCAATGGCAGGGATCGCATGGCTACACCTTC | NA | TRBJ1-2 | NA | TRBV16
CASSSTGNVYGYTF | TGTGCCAGCAGCTCGACAGGGAACGTTTATGGCTACACCTTC | NA | TRBJ1-2 | TRBD1 | TRBV5-6
CASSYSSGEAYNEQFF | TGTGCCAGCAGTTACTCGAGTGGGGAGGCCTACAATGAGCAGTTCTTC | NA | TRBJ2-1 | NA | TRBV6-5
CASSVGTMNTEAFF | TGTGCCAGCAGCGTAGGCACAATGAACACTGAAGCTTTCTTT | NA | TRBJ1-1 | NA | TRBV9
CASSEASGAQETQYF | TGTGCCAGCAGTGAAGCAAGCGGGGCCCAAGAGACCCAGTACTTC | NA | TRBJ2-5 | TRBD2 | TRBV6-1
CASRDSIQETQYF | TGTGCCAGCAGAGACAGTATCCAAGAGACCCAGTACTTC | NA | TRBJ2-5 | NA | TRBV7-8
CASSVDEGPSSYEQYF | TGTGCCAGCAGCGTAGACGAGGGACCCAGCTCCTACGAGCAGTACTTC | few | TRBJ2-7 | NA | TRBV9
CASSVGGSNTGELFF | TGTGCCAGCAGCGTAGGGGGGAGTAACACCGGGGAGCTGTTTTTT | NA | TRBJ2-2 | NA | TRBV9
CATLGRGEAGANVLTF | TGTGCCACCCTGGGGAGGGGGGAGGCTGGGGCCAACGTCCTGACTTTC | NA | TRBJ2-6 | NA | TRBV21-1
CASSPRVRSPLHF | TGTGCCAGCAGCCCCCGGGTGAGATCACCCCTTCACTTT | NA | TRBJ1-6 | NA | TRBV7-8
CASSEKAGIPGDTQYF | TGCGCCAGCAGCGAAAAAGCGGGTATACCCGGTGATACGCAGTATTTT | NA | TRBJ2-3 | NA | TRBV5-1
CASSLRDLAAYNSPLHF | TGTGCCAGCTCACTACGGGACCTTGCGGCCTATAATTCACCCCTCCACTTT | NA | TRBJ1-6 | NA | TRBV18
CASSAFSLAGGPDTQYF | TGTGCCAGCAGCGCCTTTAGTCTAGCGGGAGGACCAGATACGCAGTATTTT | NA | TRBJ2-3 | TRBD2 | TRBV7-9
CASSYGLATEQYF | TGTGCCAGCAGTTACGGACTAGCGACCGAGCAGTACTTC | NA | TRBJ2-7 | TRBD2 | TRBV6-5
CASRAGYSNQPQHF | TGTGCCAGCAGAGCAGGTTATAGCAATCAGCCCCAGCATTTT | few | TRBJ1-5 | NA | TRBV6-1
CASLRNRGTEAFF | TGTGCCAGTCTTCGGAACAGGGGAACTGAAGCTTTCTTT | NA | TRBJ1-1 | TRBD1 | TRBV6-5
CASSSDSGRSGNTIYF | TGTGCCAGCAGCTCGGACAGTGGCCGCTCTGGAAACACCATATATTTT | once | TRBJ1-3 | NA | TRBV7-2
CSVQRGSNQPQHF | TGCAGCGTCCAACGGGGTAGCAATCAGCCCCAGCATTTT | few | TRBJ1-5 | NA | TRBV29-1
CASSLGWQAVNTEAFF | TGCGCCAGCAGCTTGGGTTGGCAGGCGGTAAACACTGAAGCTTTCTTT | once | TRBJ1-1 | NA | TRBV5-1